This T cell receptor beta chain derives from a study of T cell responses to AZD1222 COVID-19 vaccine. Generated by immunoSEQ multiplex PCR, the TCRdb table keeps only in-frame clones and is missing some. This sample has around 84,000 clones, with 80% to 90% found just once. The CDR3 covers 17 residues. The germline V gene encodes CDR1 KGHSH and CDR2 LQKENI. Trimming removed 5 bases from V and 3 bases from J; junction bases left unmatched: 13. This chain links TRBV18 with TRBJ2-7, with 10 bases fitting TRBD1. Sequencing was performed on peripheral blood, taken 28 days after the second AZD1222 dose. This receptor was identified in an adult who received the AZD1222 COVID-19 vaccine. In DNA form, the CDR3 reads TGTGCCAGCTCAATGATAGGACCGGGACAGGGGAACTACGAGCAGTACTTC. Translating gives CASSMIGPGQGNYEQYF.